Listed below are T cell receptor beta chains from one sample, sequenced in a study of blood T cell repertoires in COVID-19. Assay: immunoSEQ multiplex PCR; the TCRdb copy retains only in-frame clones and omits some. The sample has 150,000 to 200,000 clones, 90% to 95% seen once. Sequencing used peripheral blood. All receptors come from a man between 25 and 39 years old with COVID-19, enrolled during active disease. Both conserved end residues are part of each CDR3. D genes are given only for firm matches. Not every row has a clone size; where given, it reads once, few, many or a size class.

J,D,size,length,V,CDR3,DNA
TRBJ1-5,.,.,15,TRBV6-5,CASSGKGPSTQPQHF,TGTGCCAGCTCGGGGAAAGGCCCTTCCACCCAGCCCCAGCATTTT
TRBJ2-2,.,.,15,TRBV9,CASSARTSNGGELFF,TGTGCCAGCAGCGCAAGGACATCCAATGGCGGGGAGCTGTTTTTT
TRBJ2-7,TRBD1,.,13,TRBV6-5,CATRGTGKGEQYF,TGTGCCACCAGAGGGACAGGGAAGGGCGAGCAGTACTTC
TRBJ1-1,.,.,13,TRBV12-3/TRBV12-4,CASSLDVGTEAFF,TGTGCCAGCAGTTTAGACGTTGGCACCGAAGCTTTCTTT
TRBJ1-6,.,.,14,TRBV6-5,CASSYGQEYSPLHF,TGTGCCAGCAGTTACGGGCAGGAATATTCACCCCTCCACTTT
TRBJ2-7,TRBD2,.,16,TRBV11-2,CASSSLREGPFIEQYF,TGTGCCAGCAGTTCCCTGCGGGAGGGACCGTTCATCGAGCAGTACTTC
TRBJ2-1,.,.,16,TRBV18,CASSPRWDTKSNEQFF,TGTGCCAGCTCACCACGTTGGGACACAAAAAGCAATGAGCAGTTCTTC
TRBJ2-5,TRBD2,.,15,TRBV9,CASSVGASGGETQYF,TGTGCCAGCAGCGTAGGGGCTAGCGGGGGAGAGACCCAGTACTTC
TRBJ2-6,TRBD1,.,18,TRBV5-6,CASSSDRQGSVGANVLTF,TGTGCCAGCAGCTCGGACCGACAGGGTTCGGTTGGGGCCAACGTCCTGACTTTC
TRBJ1-6,.,.,14,TRBV28,CAIMGRFRNSPLHF,TGTGCCATCATGGGGAGGTTCCGTAATTCACCCCTCCACTTT
TRBJ1-2,TRBD1,.,16,TRBV5-6,CASSHYRGLPHYGYTF,TGTGCCAGCAGCCATTACAGGGGGCTGCCCCACTATGGCTACACCTTC
TRBJ1-5,TRBD1,.,17,TRBV15,CATSSDGTGRSNQPQHF,TGTGCCACCAGCAGCGATGGGACAGGGCGAAGCAATCAGCCCCAGCATTTT
TRBJ1-2,TRBD1,.,14,TRBV27,CASMAGQGSNGYTF,TGTGCCAGCATGGCAGGACAGGGATCGAATGGCTACACCTTC
TRBJ2-7,.,.,18,TRBV5-4,CASSLPGPGWGGASEQYF,TGTGCCAGCAGCTTGCCGGGGCCGGGGTGGGGGGGGGCTAGCGAGCAGTACTTC
TRBJ1-1,.,.,14,TRBV6-6,CASRFGHLNTEAFF,TGTGCCAGCAGATTCGGACACCTGAACACTGAAGCTTTCTTT
TRBJ1-3,.,once,16,TRBV19,CASKMDRFSSGNTIYF,TGTGCCAGTAAGATGGACAGATTTTCCTCTGGAAACACCATATATTTT
TRBJ1-1,.,.,16,TRBV18,CASSPREVHLNTEAFF,TGTGCCAGCTCACCACGCGAGGTGCATTTGAACACTGAAGCTTTCTTT
TRBJ1-5,.,.,13,TRBV19,CASSRVSNQPQHF,TGTGCCAGTAGCAGGGTTAGCAATCAGCCCCAGCATTTT
TRBJ2-7,TRBD1,.,16,TRBV5-1,CASSSQSGTGAHEQYF,TGCGCCAGCAGCTCCCAATCCGGGACAGGGGCCCACGAGCAGTACTTC
TRBJ1-3,TRBD1,.,14,TRBV2,CASTVQGASNTIYF,TGTGCCAGTACAGTCCAGGGGGCTTCAAACACCATATATTTT
TRBJ1-2,.,.,16,TRBV7-6,CASSSDPGSQGYGYTF,TGTGCCAGCAGCTCAGATCCGGGCAGCCAGGGGTATGGCTACACCTTC
TRBJ1-2,.,.,13,TRBV30,CAWSVSVTRGYTF,TGTGCCTGGAGTGTTTCAGTCACTAGGGGCTACACCTTC
TRBJ2-6,TRBD1,.,14,TRBV29-1,CSVTGDSGANVLTF,TGCAGCGTTACAGGGGACTCTGGGGCCAACGTCCTGACTTTC
TRBJ1-2,TRBD1,.,15,TRBV7-9,CASSRDRAEVYGYTF,TGTGCCAGCAGCCGAGACAGGGCAGAAGTCTATGGCTACACCTTC
TRBJ1-2,TRBD1,.,16,TRBV30,CAWSGARDRLFYGYTF,TGTGCCTGGAGTGGCGCTCGGGACAGATTGTTCTATGGCTACACCTTC
TRBJ1-2,TRBD1,.,15,TRBV11-1,CASSRTGTGIGGYTF,TGTGCCAGCAGCCGGACCGGGACAGGGATTGGCGGCTACACCTTC
TRBJ1-6,.,.,13,TRBV5-6,CASSFRVNSPLHF,TGTGCCAGCAGCTTCAGGGTTAATTCACCCCTCCACTTT
TRBJ2-5,TRBD2,.,16,TRBV4-2,CASSPGTSGNQETQYF,TGTGCCAGCAGCCCTGGGACTAGCGGGAACCAAGAGACCCAGTACTTC
TRBJ2-7,.,once,16,TRBV5-5,CASSLMRDTNSYEQYF,TGTGCCAGCAGCTTAATGCGGGATACGAACTCCTACGAGCAGTACTTC
TRBJ2-2,.,.,13,TRBV5-1,CASSLLPTGELFF,TGCGCCAGCAGCTTGCTTCCTACCGGGGAGCTGTTTTTT
TRBJ1-1,.,once,11,TRBV19,CASSQGHGAFF,TGTGCCAGTAGTCAGGGACATGGCGCTTTCTTT
TRBJ2-7,.,.,12,TRBV5-1,CASSFQGREQYF,TGCGCCAGCAGCTTTCAGGGAAGGGAGCAGTACTTC
TRBJ1-6,TRBD1,.,15,TRBV5-1,CASSLFAGGSSPLHF,TGCGCCAGCAGCTTGTTTGCAGGGGGAAGCTCACCCCTCCACTTT
TRBJ2-1,TRBD2,once,13,TRBV7-9,CASRRVTSDEQFF,TGTGCCAGCAGGAGAGTAACTAGCGATGAGCAGTTCTTC
TRBJ2-5,.,.,14,TRBV6-2/TRBV6-3,CASSSLGSSRTQYF,TGTGCCAGCAGTTCCTTGGGCTCGAGTCGGACCCAGTACTTC
TRBJ2-7,.,.,14,TRBV6-5,CASSYGQGTYEQYF,TGTGCCAGCAGTTACGGTCAGGGAACCTACGAGCAGTACTTC
TRBJ2-7,.,once,12,TRBV7-9,CASSPGFYEQYF,TGTGCCAGCAGTCCAGGGTTCTACGAGCAGTACTTC
TRBJ1-5,TRBD1,.,15,TRBV30,CAWSARQGTNQPQHF,TGTGCCTGGAGTGCCAGACAGGGGACAAATCAGCCCCAGCATTTT
TRBJ2-1,.,.,13,TRBV6-2/TRBV6-3,CASRPQGYDEQFF,TGTGCCAGCAGACCTCAGGGTTATGATGAGCAGTTCTTC
TRBJ1-2,.,.,13,TRBV30,CAWRKGVSGGYTF,TGTGCCTGGAGGAAAGGGGTGTCTGGTGGCTACACCTTC
TRBJ2-7,TRBD1,once,21,TRBV7-7,CASSLDLGTGRSRYGLYEQYF,TGTGCCAGCAGCTTAGACTTAGGGACAGGGCGCAGTCGGTATGGTCTCTACGAGCAGTACTTC
TRBJ1-2,TRBD1,.,14,TRBV30,CAWYRQGAGYGYTF,TGTGCCTGGTACCGACAGGGGGCGGGATATGGCTACACCTTC
TRBJ1-6,TRBD1,.,15,TRBV5-4,CASSTPGQGNSPLHF,TGTGCCAGCAGTACTCCGGGACAGGGTAATTCACCCCTCCACTTT
TRBJ1-2,TRBD1,.,12,TRBV12-3/TRBV12-4,CASSTQGAGYTF,TGTGCCAGCAGTACACAGGGGGCGGGCTACACCTTC
TRBJ1-2,TRBD1,.,16,TRBV5-1,CASSWGTGILNYGYTF,TGCGCCAGCAGCTGGGGGACAGGGATACTTAACTATGGCTACACCTTC
TRBJ1-4,.,.,15,TRBV6-5,CASSSQQGAKEKLFF,TGTGCCAGCAGTTCCCAACAGGGTGCGAAGGAAAAACTGTTTTTT
TRBJ2-3,.,.,16,TRBV18,CASSLIRQVGTDTQYF,TGTGCCAGCTCACTCATACGACAAGTAGGCACAGATACGCAGTATTTT